The T cell receptor (beta chain) described here comes from a study of T-cell reconstitution after alpha-beta-depleted transplantation in children (dated by TCRdb to the mid-2010s). In terms of the full investigation: Using TCR repertoire profiling, the study followed T-cell immune reconstitution in a quantitative way in children after TCRalphabeta/CD19-depleted allogeneic hematopoietic cell transplantation. The study at large found these results: About two months after transplant, the apparently early recovery of alphabetaT-cell counts reportedly depended on just several hundred clones that had expanded rapidly and came from non-depleted graft cells. Over subsequent months, a decline in hyperexpanded clone frequencies was noted, and after one year, T-cell counts and TCRbeta diversity were mostly ascribed to newly produced T cells. The high TCRbeta diversity at day 60 in some patients was ascribed to recipient T cells and intrathymic progenitors that had survived conditioning.

Regarding this clonotype: Its antigen is still unknown. Base quality data are lacking; no much larger clone is found one base away.

To prepare the library, PCR was applied. Sequencing took place on an Illumina HiSeq 2500. TCR library preparation used molecular barcoding, with unique molecular identifiers applied to normalize quantification of the TCRbeta repertoire. TCRdb reprocessing: public reads trimmed at Q25 with fastp, clones called with MiXCR, in-frame beta chains kept. Each record represents a unique CDR3 protein, reported with the most common genes and DNA among its rows. This sample is represented by 100,000 or so distinct CDR3 sequences; 7% to 8% of them were singletons. 16% of the sample is in the top ten clones. Taken with the paper, the label for treatment or condition translates to: allogeneic hematopoietic cell transplantation with graft depleted of TCRalphabeta T cells and CD19 B cells. TCRalphabeta/CD19-depleted allogeneic hematopoietic cell grafts were given to the transplant recipients, all of whom were children.

The germline V and J ends show losses of 1 base and 13 bases respectively, and no gene match explains 9 bases of the junction. Its CDR3 holds 13 amino acids, cysteine through phenylalanine. Only CDR3 DNA is held: 39 bases, read in frame from base 1. Sample: PBMCs, taken before TCRalphabeta/CD19-depleted stem cell transplant. The source is a boy aged 2-15 years with acute lymphoblastic leukemia, due to receive a stem cell transplant. The chain was built from TRBV12-3 or TRBV12-4 and TRBJ1-1, with 7 junctional bases fitting TRBD1. The sequenced DNA is TGTGCCAGCAGTTTAGAGGCAGGGGGGGCAGGTTTCTTT. This encodes CASSLEAGGAGFF.